The source of this T cell receptor (beta chain) is a study of cytomegalovirus exposure and HLA in healthy donors. Study-wide results and limits: Specificity for CMV antigens was confirmed in vitro for a few of the CMV-associated chains.

Vbeta (60) and Jbeta (13) primers were used in the PCR. Some clones are missing from TCRdb's copy, which holds only in-frame ones; the method was immunoSEQ multiplex PCR. The profile shows about 140,000 clones, 75% to 90% of them singletons. This clone was observed a single time. Its antigen is undetermined. The ends were cut back, 5 bases at V and 2 bases at J, with 12 bases in the middle. The CDR3 totals 14 residues. The germline V gene encodes CDR1 SQVTM and CDR2 ANQGSEA. The specimen was PBMCs. J is TRBJ1-4 and V is TRBV29-1; TRBD1 is a possible D gene (6 bases). The TCR was taken from a female donor in good health and CMV-seronegative. DNA of the CDR3: TGCAGCGTTCGACAGGATCCCACTAATGAAAAACTGTTTTTT. Translation: CSVRQDPTNEKLFF.